This T cell receptor (beta chain) is drawn from a study of cytomegalovirus exposure and HLA in healthy donors. In the PCR, 60 Vbeta and 13 Jbeta primers were used. Repertoires were generated with immunoSEQ multiplex PCR, while TCRdb's copy carries only in-frame clones and drops some. The sample includes some 220,000 clones, 80% to 90% of them seen just once. Findings and caveats of the study: Prior analysis indicated that the majority of TCR beta V segments exhibited productivity approximately 87% or approximately 30% of the time.

A note on this clone: The antigen remains undetermined. This sample includes further DNA sequences coding for the same CDR3.

This TCR was recovered from a girl aged 2 to 10 in good health and CMV-seronegative. The sample was PBMCs.

CDR3 protein: CASSLAGSYEQYF. CDR3 DNA sequence: TGCGCCAGCAGCTTGGCGGGGTCCTACGAGCAGTACTTC. The rearrangement joins TRBV5-1 to TRBJ2-7, with D perhaps TRBD2 (5 bases). There are 13 residues in the CDR3. The V end lost 0 bases, the J end lost 1 base, and 5 bases lay between the germline ends. The germline V gene has CDR1 SGHRS and CDR2 YFSETQ.